The rows below give T cell receptor beta chains drawn from one sample of a study of blood T cell repertoires in COVID-19. Clones were read by immunoSEQ multiplex PCR, and TCRdb kept only the in-frame ones, dropping some. The sample has approximately 170,000 clones; around 80% are singletons. The sample consisted of peripheral blood. These TCRs come from a woman over 75 with acute or convalescent COVID-19. Both conserved end residues are trimmed from each CDR3.

j_call	v_call	cdr3_aa
TRBJ1-6	TRBV5-4	ASSGGTGSYNSPLH
TRBJ1-4	TRBV7-2	ASSLLGQAAKLF
TRBJ1-3	TRBV9	ASSVMTGGAGNTIY
TRBJ2-7	TRBV6-5	AIGTAGGEQY
TRBJ2-5	TRBV5-1	ASSLGSGLETQY
TRBJ2-1	TRBV2	ASSARATEQF
TRBJ2-1	TRBV7-8	ASSLSPQVYNEQF
TRBJ1-1	TRBV19	ASRIQGVGEAF
TRBJ1-3	TRBV11-2	ASSLLMGTAGNTIY
TRBJ2-3	TRBV5-6	ASSLVVGGGPTDTQY
TRBJ2-7	TRBV5-1	ASSPELTSVEQY
TRBJ1-2	TRBV5-1	ASSFSQGPYGYT
TRBJ2-2	TRBV5-4	ATTTGTGNTGELF
TRBJ2-3	TRBV5-8	ASSRGVARLTDTQY
TRBJ1-1	TRBV6-6	ASRGDSLYTEAF
TRBJ1-1	TRBV30	AGQGSWAEAF
TRBJ2-7	TRBV28	ASRDRWTGGGEQY
TRBJ2-7	TRBV20-1	SASAGDRGSLTYEQY
TRBJ2-5	TRBV6-1	ASSEGAGTSQY
TRBJ1-1	TRBV4-1	ASSQLRGTEAF
TRBJ1-2	TRBV28	ATERNYGYT
TRBJ2-5	TRBV5-1	ASSVGTGEETQY
TRBJ2-7	TRBV5-4	ASSFPRQEAYEQY
TRBJ2-3	TRBV7-2	ASSFRRVTLTDTQY
TRBJ1-3	TRBV12-1	ASSCLSGGSSGNTIY
TRBJ2-7	TRBV6-6	ASSAVSYEQY
TRBJ2-3	TRBV28	ASSFYGADTQY
TRBJ2-3	TRBV27	ASSLSVRSTDTQY
TRBJ2-2	TRBV6-5	ASSRTANTGELF
TRBJ2-7	TRBV6-5	ASSYSGIFNDEQY
TRBJ2-1	TRBV15	ATSRAPRLVGNEQF
TRBJ2-7	TRBV7-2	ASSLWAGSYEQY
TRBJ2-3	TRBV7-2	ASSLGQTDTQY
TRBJ2-3	TRBV13	ASSFPRGSVTQY
TRBJ1-2	TRBV5-4	ASSLPAGNGYT
TRBJ2-3	TRBV25-1	ASEGTGLADTQY
TRBJ1-2	TRBV5-6	ASSLSRDYGYT
TRBJ2-3	TRBV5-4	ASSYGQGMQY
TRBJ2-5	TRBV7-8	ASSRDRTQETQY
TRBJ1-4	TRBV19	ASSNGAGQGVRKLF
TRBJ2-3	TRBV18	ASSSGGGTDTQY
TRBJ2-7	TRBV9	ASSVASGTYEQY
TRBJ1-1	TRBV2	ASRPAGGAF